Listed below are T cell receptor beta chains from one sample, sequenced in a study of blood T cell repertoires in COVID-19. Profiled with immunoSEQ multiplex PCR; TCRdb holds only in-frame clones, not every one. This table holds under 300,000 clones, roughly 86% found once. Material: peripheral blood. These receptors were collected from a man older than 75 with acute or convalescent COVID-19. Each CDR3 is given with its conserved first and last residue. The order of the fields is clone size, D gene, V gene, J gene, CDR3 protein, CDR3 DNA. The D gene is left open where the match is weak. Not all rows give a size; the values are once, few, many and, for expanded clones, a class.

>once|TRBD1|TRBV14|TRBJ1-5
CASSQGDRENLSNQPQHF
TGTGCCAGCAGCCAGGGGGACAGGGAAAATCTTAGCAATCAGCCCCAGCATTTT
>-|-|TRBV19|TRBJ2-7
CATRGRGTYEQYF
TGTGCCACCAGAGGTCGGGGGACCTACGAGCAGTACTTC
>-|-|TRBV18|TRBJ1-2
CASSPGTTNYGYTF
TGTGCCAGCTCACCAGGGACTACTAACTATGGCTACACCTTC
>-|-|TRBV29-1|TRBJ1-2
CSVDANQEDYGYTF
TGCAGCGTTGACGCCAACCAGGAAGACTATGGCTACACCTTC
>few|TRBD1|TRBV6-1|TRBJ1-5
CASSDQGQGSNQPQHF
TGTGCCAGCAGTGACCAGGGACAGGGGAGCAATCAGCCCCAGCATTTT
>-|-|TRBV4-3|TRBJ1-5
CASSQDLGGLNQPQHF
TGCGCCAGCAGCCAAGATTTAGGAGGGTTGAATCAGCCCCAGCATTTT
>-|-|TRBV20-1|TRBJ2-3
CSAGTDTQYF
TGCAGCGCCGGGACAGATACGCAGTATTTT
>-|TRBD1|TRBV27|TRBJ2-1
CASSSGTGGHNEQFF
TGTGCCAGCAGTTCTGGGACAGGGGGACACAATGAGCAGTTCTTC
>-|TRBD1|TRBV9|TRBJ1-4
CASSGGTGRTNEKLFF
TGTGCCAGCAGCGGGGGGACAGGGCGGACTAATGAAAAACTGTTTTTT
>few|TRBD1|TRBV18|TRBJ1-2
CASSRDRGLYGYTF
TGTGCCAGCTCACGAGACAGGGGTCTATATGGCTACACCTTC
>-|TRBD1|TRBV19|TRBJ1-6
CASSISSGGSSYNSPLHF
TGTGCCAGTAGTATCTCTTCAGGGGGAAGCTCCTATAATTCACCCCTCCACTTT
>-|TRBD1|TRBV5-5|TRBJ1-6
CASSSGTGYNSPLHF
TGTGCCAGCAGCTCCGGGACAGGGTATAATTCACCCCTCCACTTT
>few|-|TRBV6-1|TRBJ1-2
CASSERVLYGYTF
TGTGCCAGCAGTGAACGCGTCCTCTATGGCTACACCTTC
>-|-|TRBV3-1/TRBV3-2|TRBJ1-4
CASSPLGGGLSNEKLFF
TGTGCCAGCAGCCCCCTCGGGGGGGGGCTGTCTAATGAAAAACTGTTTTTT
>-|-|TRBV3-1/TRBV3-2|TRBJ1-2
CASSQTRGYGYTF
TGTGCCAGCAGCCAGACGAGGGGGTATGGCTACACCTTC
>-|TRBD1|TRBV18|TRBJ1-2
CASSPTGLVYGYTF
TGTGCCAGCTCACCGACAGGGCTAGTCTATGGCTACACCTTC
>-|TRBD1|TRBV11-2|TRBJ2-1
CASSPRTGKVNEQFF
TGTGCCAGCAGCCCTCGGACAGGGAAGGTAAATGAGCAGTTCTTC
>-|-|TRBV24-1|TRBJ2-5
CATSDRRGPRETQYF
TGTGCCACCAGTGACCGCAGGGGCCCTAGAGAGACCCAGTACTTC
>-|TRBD1|TRBV9|TRBJ1-2
CASSSRDRGYGYTF
TGTGCCAGCAGCTCCCGGGACAGGGGGTATGGCTACACCTTC
>-|TRBD1|TRBV3-1/TRBV3-2|TRBJ1-2
CASRPSGQGYGYTF
TGTGCCAGCAGACCATCGGGACAGGGGTATGGCTACACCTTC
>-|-|TRBV27|TRBJ1-1
CASSLLGVTEAFF
TGTGCCAGCAGTTTATTGGGAGTCACTGAAGCTTTCTTT
>-|-|TRBV18|TRBJ2-7
CASSPLSPGNEQYF
TGTGCCAGCTCACCCCTTAGCCCAGGGAACGAGCAGTACTTC
>-|-|TRBV28|TRBJ1-2
CASSLAATNYGYTF
TGTGCCAGCAGTTTAGCGGCTACTAACTATGGCTACACCTTC
>-|-|TRBV5-4|TRBJ2-3
CASSLIDTDTQYF
TGTGCCAGCAGCTTGATAGACACAGATACGCAGTATTTT
>many|-|TRBV28|TRBJ2-2
CASRENTGELFF
TGTGCGTCTCGGGAGAACACCGGGGAGCTGTTTTTT
>-|TRBD1|TRBV5-6|TRBJ1-6
CASTSIRTGYNSPLHF
TGTGCCAGCACTTCTATCCGGACAGGTTATAATTCACCCCTCCACTTT
>-|TRBD1|TRBV6-5|TRBJ2-2
CASSPDRVNTGELFF
TGTGCCAGCAGTCCGGACAGGGTTAACACCGGGGAGCTGTTTTTT
>few|TRBD2|TRBV15|TRBJ2-1
CATSREQIGLAGGGDEQFF
TGTGCCACCAGCAGAGAACAGATTGGGCTAGCGGGGGGTGGAGATGAGCAGTTCTTC
>-|TRBD1|TRBV11-2|TRBJ2-2
CASSRDRGNTGELFF
TGTGCCAGCAGCAGGGACAGGGGTAACACCGGGGAGCTGTTTTTT
>-|-|TRBV6-5|TRBJ1-5
CASSYFGGQPQHF
TGTGCCAGCAGTTACTTCGGAGGGCAGCCCCAGCATTTT
>-|-|TRBV12-3/TRBV12-4|TRBJ2-7
CASSLAVNEQYF
TGTGCCAGCAGTTTGGCGGTGAACGAGCAGTACTTC
>-|TRBD1|TRBV18|TRBJ1-3
CASSSRQGIAQNTIYF
TGTGCCAGCTCATCCCGACAGGGGATCGCCCAAAACACCATATATTTT
>-|-|TRBV7-2|TRBJ1-1
CASSLEVGEAFF
TGTGCCAGCAGCTTAGAAGTCGGTGAAGCTTTCTTT
>few|-|TRBV5-8|TRBJ1-1
CASSLLWGAEAFF
TGTGCCAGCAGCTTGTTGTGGGGAGCGGAAGCTTTCTTT
>-|TRBD1|TRBV6-5|TRBJ1-1
CASSYGTGNTEAFF
TGTGCCAGCAGTTACGGGACAGGGAACACTGAAGCTTTCTTT
>-|-|TRBV1|TRBJ2-5
CTSSQVTTQETQYF
TGCACCAGCAGCCAAGTGACTACCCAAGAGACCCAGTACTTC
>-|-|TRBV4-1|TRBJ1-1
CASSQGANTEAFF
TGCGCCAGCAGCCAAGGGGCGAACACTGAAGCTTTCTTT
>-|TRBD2|TRBV28|TRBJ2-1
CACFTASGSNEQFF
TGTGCCTGCTTCACCGCTAGCGGGAGTAATGAGCAGTTCTTC
>once|-|TRBV9|TRBJ1-2
CASSVTPQGTHYGYTF
TGTGCCAGCAGCGTCACCCCCCAGGGGACCCACTATGGCTACACCTTC
>once|TRBD1|TRBV5-1|TRBJ1-1
CASSSGQGDTEAFF
TGCGCCAGCAGCTCCGGACAGGGTGACACTGAAGCTTTCTTT
>-|-|TRBV28|TRBJ2-1
CASSPPSSYNEQFF
TGTGCCAGCAGTCCCCCCAGCTCCTACAATGAGCAGTTCTTC
>-|TRBD1|TRBV6-1|TRBJ1-5
CASSGRTGEGNQPQHF
TGTGCCAGCAGTGGAAGGACAGGGGAGGGCAATCAGCCCCAGCATTTT
>-|-|TRBV3-1/TRBV3-2|TRBJ2-1
CASSHYVSGSSYNEQFF
TGTGCCAGCAGCCATTACGTCAGCGGTTCCTCCTACAATGAGCAGTTCTTC
>-|-|TRBV6-6|TRBJ1-1
CASSYSTMGTEAFF
TGTGCCAGCAGTTACTCAACTATGGGCACTGAAGCTTTCTTT
>-|TRBD2|TRBV12-5|TRBJ2-1
CASGLGLAGNEQFF
TGTGCTAGTGGTTTGGGACTAGCGGGCAATGAGCAGTTCTTC
>-|TRBD2|TRBV5-6|TRBJ2-7
CASSRGRGAYEQYF
TGTGCCAGCAGCCGAGGGCGGGGGGCCTACGAGCAGTACTTC
>-|TRBD1|TRBV11-2|TRBJ1-5
CASSPGRTGASLGSQPQHF
TGTGCCAGCAGCCCGGGCCGGACAGGGGCCTCTTTGGGGAGTCAGCCCCAGCATTTT
>-|TRBD2|TRBV5-5|TRBJ2-7
CASSGVAGGHEQYF
TGTGCCAGCAGCGGCGTAGCGGGGGGGCACGAGCAGTACTTC
>-|-|TRBV28|TRBJ1-1
CASNLGSLSTEAFF
TGTGCCAGCAACCTCGGGTCATTGAGCACTGAAGCTTTCTTT